The rows below give T cell receptor beta chains drawn from one sample of a study of T cell repertoires in cytomegalovirus infection. TCRdb used MiXCR to reprocess the reads, holding one entry per CDR3 protein. The table has tens of thousands of distinct CDR3 sequences, 33% seen once. Their cognate antigens are unknown. Source material: PBMCs, sequenced either directly or after in vitro stimulation (not recorded which). All receptors come from a human donor in good health (CMV status not recorded). Some clones in this sample may be carry-over from other donors' samples. Each CDR3 is given with its conserved first and last residue. Each record gives: D gene, V gene, J gene, clone size, CDR3 DNA, CDR3 protein. The D gene is left open where the match is weak. Some rows have no size entry. The others give once, few or many, or a class for an expanded clone.

d_gene: -
v_gene: TRBV2
j_gene: TRBJ2-1
abundance: -
CDR3nt: TGTGCCAGCACCCGAGTCCAGCCAGCGGCTGAGCAGTTCTTC
CDR3aa: CASTRVQPAAEQFF

d_gene: TRBD2
v_gene: TRBV12-3/TRBV12-4
j_gene: TRBJ2-5
abundance: -
CDR3nt: TGTGCCAGCAGTTCAGAGAGACTAGCGGGAGTGGAGACCCAGTACTTC
CDR3aa: CASSSERLAGVETQYF

d_gene: -
v_gene: TRBV6-1
j_gene: TRBJ2-4
abundance: -
CDR3nt: TGTGCCATTTCCCCGGGCCAACGAATTCAGTACTTC
CDR3aa: CAISPGQRIQYF

d_gene: -
v_gene: TRBV4-1
j_gene: TRBJ1-6
abundance: -
CDR3nt: TGCGCCAGCAGCCAAGGAGGATCACCCCTCCACTTT
CDR3aa: CASSQGGSPLHF

d_gene: -
v_gene: TRBV7-9
j_gene: TRBJ2-5
abundance: many
CDR3nt: TGTGCCAGCAGCGGTGGAGGGACAACCCTTCAAGAGACCCAGTACTTC
CDR3aa: CASSGGGTTLQETQYF

d_gene: -
v_gene: TRBV6-5
j_gene: TRBJ2-6
abundance: few
CDR3nt: TGTGCCAGCAGTCGCCCGGGTGGGGACTCGGGGGCCAACGTCCTGACTTTC
CDR3aa: CASSRPGGDSGANVLTF

d_gene: -
v_gene: TRBV7-8
j_gene: TRBJ2-6
abundance: few
CDR3nt: TGTGCCAGCAGCTCTGTCTCTGGGGCCAACGTCCTGACTTTC
CDR3aa: CASSSVSGANVLTF

d_gene: -
v_gene: TRBV28
j_gene: TRBJ1-3
abundance: few
CDR3nt: TGTGCCAGCAGTTTGGGGGGGCCGGGGGGAAACACCATATATTTT
CDR3aa: CASSLGGPGGNTIYF

d_gene: -
v_gene: TRBV12-3/TRBV12-4
j_gene: TRBJ1-1
abundance: -
CDR3nt: TGTGCCAGCAGTTTTGGAGGGTATGAAGCTTTCTTT
CDR3aa: CASSFGGYEAFF

d_gene: -
v_gene: TRBV7-2
j_gene: TRBJ2-3
abundance: many
CDR3nt: TGTGCCAGCAGCTTCTACGATACGCAGTATTTT
CDR3aa: CASSFYDTQYF

d_gene: -
v_gene: TRBV6-2/TRBV6-3
j_gene: TRBJ2-2
abundance: -
CDR3nt: TGTGCCAGCAGTCCACCCTTAGCCGGGGAGCTGTTTTTT
CDR3aa: CASSPPLAGELFF

d_gene: TRBD2
v_gene: TRBV10-3
j_gene: TRBJ2-1
abundance: few
CDR3nt: TGTGCCATCAGTGCGACTAGCGGGAGGGCCCGGGAGCAGTTCTTC
CDR3aa: CAISATSGRAREQFF

d_gene: -
v_gene: TRBV6-8
j_gene: TRBJ1-2
abundance: few
CDR3nt: TGTGCCAGCAGTTACTCGATGTCGGCTAGGGGTGGCTACACCTTC
CDR3aa: CASSYSMSARGGYTF

d_gene: TRBD1
v_gene: TRBV18
j_gene: TRBJ1-2
abundance: -
CDR3nt: TGTGCCAGCTCACCCTCACCGACAGGGAGCTATGGCTACACCTTC
CDR3aa: CASSPSPTGSYGYTF

d_gene: TRBD2
v_gene: TRBV7-6
j_gene: TRBJ2-1
abundance: -
CDR3nt: TGTGCCAGCAGCTTGGAACTAGCGGGGGCCTACAATGAGCAGTTCTTC
CDR3aa: CASSLELAGAYNEQFF

d_gene: TRBD1
v_gene: TRBV7-9
j_gene: TRBJ2-5
abundance: many
CDR3nt: TGTGCCAGCAGCGTCGGGACAGGGGGCCGGGAGACCCAGTACTTC
CDR3aa: CASSVGTGGRETQYF

d_gene: -
v_gene: TRBV11-2
j_gene: TRBJ2-7
abundance: few
CDR3nt: TGTGCCAGCAGCTTAAGGGACATCTACGAGCAGTACTTC
CDR3aa: CASSLRDIYEQYF

d_gene: -
v_gene: TRBV6-1
j_gene: TRBJ1-1
abundance: -
CDR3nt: TGTGCCAGCAGTGAATATCGAGGGGCCGAAGCTTTCTTT
CDR3aa: CASSEYRGAEAFF

d_gene: -
v_gene: TRBV5-1
j_gene: TRBJ1-2
abundance: -
CDR3nt: TGCGCCAGCAGCTTGGGCTATTTTTCTAACTATGGCTACACCTTC
CDR3aa: CASSLGYFSNYGYTF

d_gene: -
v_gene: TRBV7-8
j_gene: TRBJ1-1
abundance: few
CDR3nt: TGTGCCAGCAGCTTAGAGTTGTGGGGGGGCACTGAAGCTTTCTTT
CDR3aa: CASSLELWGGTEAFF

d_gene: -
v_gene: TRBV7-2
j_gene: TRBJ1-3
abundance: -
CDR3nt: TGTGCCAGCAGCTTATTGGGGGACCCTGGAAACACCATATATTTT
CDR3aa: CASSLLGDPGNTIYF

d_gene: TRBD1
v_gene: TRBV7-2
j_gene: TRBJ2-7
abundance: few
CDR3nt: TGTGCCAGCAGCTTAAGACAGGGGAATTTGGAGCAGTACTTC
CDR3aa: CASSLRQGNLEQYF

d_gene: TRBD1
v_gene: TRBV11-2
j_gene: TRBJ2-1
abundance: -
CDR3nt: TGTGCCAGCAGCCCGCAACGGACAGGGCCCCCCTACAATGAGCAGTTCTTC
CDR3aa: CASSPQRTGPPYNEQFF

d_gene: -
v_gene: TRBV10-3
j_gene: TRBJ1-5
abundance: few
CDR3nt: TGTGCCATCAGTGAGTCTTCGGGGTACTATAGCAATCAGCCCCAGCATTTT
CDR3aa: CAISESSGYYSNQPQHF

d_gene: TRBD1
v_gene: TRBV28
j_gene: TRBJ1-2
abundance: few
CDR3nt: TGTGCCAGCAGTTTCGGGGACAGGGGGCTTAGCTACACCTTC
CDR3aa: CASSFGDRGLSYTF

d_gene: TRBD1
v_gene: TRBV7-9
j_gene: TRBJ2-4
abundance: many
CDR3nt: TGTGCCAGCAGCCCGTCGGGACAGGGGCTAGCCAAAAACATTCAGTACTTC
CDR3aa: CASSPSGQGLAKNIQYF

d_gene: TRBD1
v_gene: TRBV27
j_gene: TRBJ1-6
abundance: -
CDR3nt: TGTGCCAGCAGTTCTACCGGACAGGTCTCACCCCTCCACTTT
CDR3aa: CASSSTGQVSPLHF

d_gene: -
v_gene: TRBV12-3/TRBV12-4
j_gene: TRBJ2-2
abundance: few
CDR3nt: TGTGCCAGCAGTTTAAGGCGGCGAGGGATCGCGAACACCGGGGAGCTGTTTTTT
CDR3aa: CASSLRRRGIANTGELFF

d_gene: TRBD1
v_gene: TRBV4-1
j_gene: TRBJ1-6
abundance: few
CDR3nt: TGCGCCAGCAGCCACCTGGGACAGGGCAAAAATTCACCCCTCCACTTT
CDR3aa: CASSHLGQGKNSPLHF

d_gene: TRBD1
v_gene: TRBV7-9
j_gene: TRBJ2-7
abundance: -
CDR3nt: TGTGCCAGCAGCTCCGCCGGGACAGGGTTCCCCTTCGGGCAGTACTTC
CDR3aa: CASSSAGTGFPFGQYF

d_gene: -
v_gene: TRBV2
j_gene: TRBJ2-3
abundance: many
CDR3nt: TGTGCCACGTCAATCGGGGTACATACAGATACGCAGTATTTT
CDR3aa: CATSIGVHTDTQYF

d_gene: -
v_gene: TRBV7-2
j_gene: TRBJ2-5
abundance: -
CDR3nt: TGTGCCAGCAGCTTAGAAGGGTTAGTAGAGACCCAGTACTTC
CDR3aa: CASSLEGLVETQYF

d_gene: -
v_gene: TRBV6-2/TRBV6-3
j_gene: TRBJ1-1
abundance: -
CDR3nt: TGTGCCAGCAGTTCCCCACCGGAGGACACTGAAGCTTTCTTT
CDR3aa: CASSSPPEDTEAFF

d_gene: TRBD1
v_gene: TRBV2
j_gene: TRBJ2-3
abundance: once
CDR3nt: TGTGCCAGCGGCGACAGGGCGGATACGCAGTATTTT
CDR3aa: CASGDRADTQYF

d_gene: -
v_gene: TRBV5-4
j_gene: TRBJ2-7
abundance: -
CDR3nt: TGTGCCAGCAGCTTGGAGCCCCAGGGCGGCGAGCAGTACTTC
CDR3aa: CASSLEPQGGEQYF

d_gene: TRBD1
v_gene: TRBV20-1
j_gene: TRBJ2-5
abundance: few
CDR3nt: TGCAGTCTGATTAACTACAGGGGCGAAGAGACCCAGTACTTC
CDR3aa: CSLINYRGEETQYF

d_gene: TRBD1
v_gene: TRBV7-6
j_gene: TRBJ2-2
abundance: -
CDR3nt: TGTGCCAGCAGATCCACCGGGACAGGGGTGTCCGGGGAGCTGTTTTTT
CDR3aa: CASRSTGTGVSGELFF

d_gene: -
v_gene: TRBV10-2
j_gene: TRBJ1-1
abundance: many
CDR3nt: TGCGCCAGCAGTGACCCCCTCACTTCGGGAGGCCGGGGACGGACTGAAGCTTTCTTT
CDR3aa: CASSDPLTSGGRGRTEAFF

d_gene: -
v_gene: TRBV29-1
j_gene: TRBJ2-1
abundance: -
CDR3nt: TGCAGCGTTGAAGATACCGGGACCACTAATGAGCAGTTCTTC
CDR3aa: CSVEDTGTTNEQFF

d_gene: -
v_gene: TRBV20-1
j_gene: TRBJ2-3
abundance: -
CDR3nt: TGCAGTGCTAGTCCTTTACTGGGCGCTTACACAGATACGCAGTATTTT
CDR3aa: CSASPLLGAYTDTQYF

d_gene: TRBD2
v_gene: TRBV9
j_gene: TRBJ2-5
abundance: many
CDR3nt: TGTGCCAGCAGCGTAGATGGGACTAGCACAGAGACCCAGTACTTC
CDR3aa: CASSVDGTSTETQYF

d_gene: -
v_gene: TRBV20-1
j_gene: TRBJ2-7
abundance: once
CDR3nt: TGCAGTGCTACTCGAACTAGCTCCTACGAGCAGTACTTC
CDR3aa: CSATRTSSYEQYF

d_gene: -
v_gene: TRBV7-6
j_gene: TRBJ1-1
abundance: -
CDR3nt: TGTGCCAGCAGCTTAGGAGGGCCGGGGCCTGTGAACACTGAAGCTTTCTTT
CDR3aa: CASSLGGPGPVNTEAFF

d_gene: -
v_gene: TRBV27
j_gene: TRBJ1-5
abundance: -
CDR3nt: TGTGCCAGCAGTTTAGGGGGGCCAAATCAGCCCCAGCATTTT
CDR3aa: CASSLGGPNQPQHF

d_gene: TRBD2
v_gene: TRBV20-1
j_gene: TRBJ2-3
abundance: -
CDR3nt: TGCAGTGCTAGTCTACTAGCGAGCACAGATACGCAGTATTTT
CDR3aa: CSASLLASTDTQYF

d_gene: TRBD2
v_gene: TRBV7-2
j_gene: TRBJ2-2
abundance: few
CDR3nt: TGTGCCAGCATCATTAGCGGGAGCGGCGGGGAGCTGTTTTTT
CDR3aa: CASIISGSGGELFF

d_gene: -
v_gene: TRBV2
j_gene: TRBJ1-1
abundance: -
CDR3nt: TGTGCCAGCAGTGATATCGGGCCTGAAGCTTTCTTT
CDR3aa: CASSDIGPEAFF

d_gene: -
v_gene: TRBV2
j_gene: TRBJ1-6
abundance: -
CDR3nt: TGTGCCAGCAGTCCCCCCGAAGCGCTGGGTTCACCCCTCCACTTT
CDR3aa: CASSPPEALGSPLHF